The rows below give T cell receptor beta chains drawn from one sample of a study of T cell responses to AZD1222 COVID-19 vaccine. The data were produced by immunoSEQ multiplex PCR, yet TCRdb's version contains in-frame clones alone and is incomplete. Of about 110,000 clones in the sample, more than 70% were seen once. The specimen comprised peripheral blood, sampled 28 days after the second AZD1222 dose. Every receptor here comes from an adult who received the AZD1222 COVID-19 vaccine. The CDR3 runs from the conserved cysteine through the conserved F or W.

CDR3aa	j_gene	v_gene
CASSVDRGYTEAFF	TRBJ1-1	TRBV9
CSASLAGEAFF	TRBJ1-1	TRBV20-1
CASSLLGQSYNEQFF	TRBJ2-1	TRBV7-2
CASESSYNEQFF	TRBJ2-1	TRBV7-9
CASSASTGSTLTSNEKLFF	TRBJ1-4	TRBV6-4
CAWRIGQGGLNQPQHF	TRBJ1-5	TRBV30
CASSERTGKNTEAFF	TRBJ1-1	TRBV3-1/TRBV3-2
CASSKGRDREIWAEAFF	TRBJ1-1	TRBV19
CASSLSGPNQPQHF	TRBJ1-5	TRBV7-3
CAWSRGGLAKNIQYF	TRBJ2-4	TRBV30
CATSRPDRGYEQYF	TRBJ2-7	TRBV15
CATSDNGYRGLNEQFF	TRBJ2-1	TRBV24-1
CASSQGVGINTGELFF	TRBJ2-2	TRBV4-2
CATGTSNTGELFF	TRBJ2-2	TRBV19
CASSLTGLNTEAFF	TRBJ1-1	TRBV9
CASSLGGQTYGYTF	TRBJ1-2	TRBV5-4
CATGRGGYQETQYF	TRBJ2-5	TRBV21-1